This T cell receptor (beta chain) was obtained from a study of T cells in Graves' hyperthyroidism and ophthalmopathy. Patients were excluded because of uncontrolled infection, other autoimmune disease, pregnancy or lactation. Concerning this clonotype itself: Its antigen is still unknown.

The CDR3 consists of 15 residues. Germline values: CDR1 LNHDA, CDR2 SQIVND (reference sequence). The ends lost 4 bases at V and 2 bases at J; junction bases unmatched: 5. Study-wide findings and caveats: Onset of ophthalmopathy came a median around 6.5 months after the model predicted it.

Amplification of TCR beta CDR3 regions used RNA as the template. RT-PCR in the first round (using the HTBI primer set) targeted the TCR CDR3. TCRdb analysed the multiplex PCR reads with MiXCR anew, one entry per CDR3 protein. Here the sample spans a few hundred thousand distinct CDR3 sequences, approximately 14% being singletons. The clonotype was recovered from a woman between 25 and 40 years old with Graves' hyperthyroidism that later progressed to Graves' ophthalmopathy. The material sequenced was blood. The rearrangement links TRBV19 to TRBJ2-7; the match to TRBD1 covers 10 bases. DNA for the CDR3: TGTGCCAGTAGTAGGGGACAGGGGCGAGCCTACGAGCAGTACTTC. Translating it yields CASSRGQGRAYEQYF. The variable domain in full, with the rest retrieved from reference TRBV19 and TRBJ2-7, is DGGITQSPKYLFRKEGQNVTLSCEQNLNHDAMYWYRQDPGQGLRLIYYSQIVNDFQKGDIAEGYSVSREKKESFPLTVTSAQKNPTAFYLCASSRGQGRAYEQYFGPGTRLTVT.